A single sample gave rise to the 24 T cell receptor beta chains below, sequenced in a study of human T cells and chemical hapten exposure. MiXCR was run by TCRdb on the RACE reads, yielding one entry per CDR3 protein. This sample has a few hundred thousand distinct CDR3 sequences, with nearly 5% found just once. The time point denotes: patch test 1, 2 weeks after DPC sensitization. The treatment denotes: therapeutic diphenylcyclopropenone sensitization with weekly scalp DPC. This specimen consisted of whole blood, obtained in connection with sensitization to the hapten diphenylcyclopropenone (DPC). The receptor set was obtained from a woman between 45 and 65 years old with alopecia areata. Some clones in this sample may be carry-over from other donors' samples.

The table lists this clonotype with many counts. CDR3 protein: CASSLRAGHEQYF. For the CDR3, the DNA is TGTGCCAGCAGCCTCCGGGCCGGCCACGAGCAGTACTTC. The chain uses TRBV7-9 and TRBJ2-7, with D unresolved. Trimming pared 5 bases from V and 5 bases from J, leaving 13 bases between. The CDR3 consists of 13 residues. Germline loops: CDR1 SEHNR, CDR2 FQNEAQ (reference sequence).

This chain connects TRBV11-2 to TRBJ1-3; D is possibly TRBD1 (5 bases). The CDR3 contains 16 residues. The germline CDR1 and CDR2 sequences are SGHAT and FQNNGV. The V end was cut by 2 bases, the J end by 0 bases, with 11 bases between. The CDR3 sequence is CASSLTGAYSGNTIYF. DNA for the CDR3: TGTGCCAGCAGCTTAACCGGGGCCTACTCTGGAAACACCATATATTTT.

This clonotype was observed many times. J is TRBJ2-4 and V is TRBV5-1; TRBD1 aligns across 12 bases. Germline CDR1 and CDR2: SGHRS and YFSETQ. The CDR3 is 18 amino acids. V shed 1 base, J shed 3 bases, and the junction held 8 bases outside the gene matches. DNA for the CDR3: TGCGCCAGCAGCTTGTTGGGACAGGGGGCATCTAGCAAAAACATTCAGTACTTC. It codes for CASSLLGQGASSKNIQYF.

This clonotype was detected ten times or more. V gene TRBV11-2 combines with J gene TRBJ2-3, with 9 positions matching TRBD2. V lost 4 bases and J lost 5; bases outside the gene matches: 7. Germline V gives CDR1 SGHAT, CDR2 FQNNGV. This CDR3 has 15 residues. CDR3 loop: CASSSFSGRGDTQYF. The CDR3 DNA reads TGTGCCAGCAGCTCCTTTAGCGGGAGAGGAGATACGCAGTATTTT. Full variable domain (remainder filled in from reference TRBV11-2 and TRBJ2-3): EAGVAQSPRYKIIEKRQSVAFWCNPISGHATLYWYQQILGQGPKLLIQFQNNGVVDDSQLPKDRFSAERLKGVDSTLKIQPAKLEDSAVYLCASSSFSGRGDTQYFGPGTRLTVL.

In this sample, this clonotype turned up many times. The CDR3 nucleotides read TGTGCCAGCAGCCCATCGCGGGCGGGTCTTACAGATACGCAGTATTTT. It is translated as CASSPSRAGLTDTQYF. V and J are TRBV7-2 and TRBJ2-3, with D perhaps matching TRBD2 (5 bases). V was clipped by 5 bases and J by 3 bases, with 18 bases between them. The CDR3 loop spans 16 amino acids. Germline lookup yields CDR1 SGHTA and CDR2 FQGNSA.

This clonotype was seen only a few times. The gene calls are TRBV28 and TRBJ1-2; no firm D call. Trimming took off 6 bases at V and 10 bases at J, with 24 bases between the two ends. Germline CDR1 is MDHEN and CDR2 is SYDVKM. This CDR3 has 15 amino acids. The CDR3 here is CASSPPGRTGMAYTF. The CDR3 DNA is TGTGCCAGCAGCCCCCCCGGACGGACGGGAATGGCCTACACCTTC.

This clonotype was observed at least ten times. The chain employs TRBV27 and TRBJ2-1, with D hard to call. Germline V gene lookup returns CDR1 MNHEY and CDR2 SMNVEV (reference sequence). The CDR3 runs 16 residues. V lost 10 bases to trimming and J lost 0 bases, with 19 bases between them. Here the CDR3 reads CATSALVSGSYNEQFF. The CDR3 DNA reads TGTGCCACCTCAGCCCTAGTGTCGGGCTCCTACAATGAGCAGTTCTTC.

The CDR3, as DNA: TGTGCCATGAGGACAGGGGGGAACTATGGCTACACCTTC. Amino acid sequence: CAMRTGGNYGYTF. This sequence joins TRBV10-3 and TRBJ1-2; 10 positions match TRBD1. The V segment lost 9 bases and the J segment 2 bases; nucleotides outside the gene matches: 3. From germline, CDR1 is ENHRY and CDR2 SYGVKD. CDR3 length: 13 amino acids.

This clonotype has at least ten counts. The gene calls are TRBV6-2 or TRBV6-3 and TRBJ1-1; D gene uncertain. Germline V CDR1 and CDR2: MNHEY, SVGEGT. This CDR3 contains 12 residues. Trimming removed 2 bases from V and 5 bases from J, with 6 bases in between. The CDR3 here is CASSYPPTEAFF. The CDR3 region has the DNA TGTGCCAGCAGTTACCCCCCGACTGAAGCTTTCTTT.

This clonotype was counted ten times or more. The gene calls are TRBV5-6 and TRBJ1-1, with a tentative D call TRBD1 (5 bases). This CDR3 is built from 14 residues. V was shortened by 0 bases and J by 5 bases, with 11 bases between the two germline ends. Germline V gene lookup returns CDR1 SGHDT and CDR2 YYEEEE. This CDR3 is CASSLGRARTEAFF. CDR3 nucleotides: TGTGCCAGCAGCTTGGGCAGGGCCAGGACTGAAGCTTTCTTT.

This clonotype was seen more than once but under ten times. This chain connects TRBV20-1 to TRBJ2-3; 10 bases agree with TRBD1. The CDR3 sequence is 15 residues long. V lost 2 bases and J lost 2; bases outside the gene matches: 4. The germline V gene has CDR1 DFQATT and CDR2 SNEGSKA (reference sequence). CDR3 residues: CSARTDRGYTDTQYF. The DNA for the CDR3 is TGCAGTGCTAGAACGGACAGGGGGTACACAGATACGCAGTATTTT.

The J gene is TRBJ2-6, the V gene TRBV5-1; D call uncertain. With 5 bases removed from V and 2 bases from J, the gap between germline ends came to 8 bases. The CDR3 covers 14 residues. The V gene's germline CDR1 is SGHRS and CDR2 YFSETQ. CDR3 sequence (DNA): TGCGCCAGCAGTGAAATGACTGGGGCCAACGTCCTGACTTTC. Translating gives CASSEMTGANVLTF.

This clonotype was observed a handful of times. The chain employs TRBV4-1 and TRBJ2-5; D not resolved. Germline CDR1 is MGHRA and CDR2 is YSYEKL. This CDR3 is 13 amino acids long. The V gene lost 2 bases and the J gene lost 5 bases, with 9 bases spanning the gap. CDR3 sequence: CASSQSVSETQYF. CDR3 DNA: TGCGCCAGCAGCCAAAGCGTCTCGGAGACCCAGTACTTC.

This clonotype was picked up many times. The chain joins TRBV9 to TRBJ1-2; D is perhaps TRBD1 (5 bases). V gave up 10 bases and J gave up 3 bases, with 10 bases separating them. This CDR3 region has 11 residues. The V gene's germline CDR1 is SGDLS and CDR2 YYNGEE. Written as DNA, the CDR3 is TGTGCCTCCGGGGCAGACTATGGCTACACCTTC. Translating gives CASGADYGYTF. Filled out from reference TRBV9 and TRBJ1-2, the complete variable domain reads DSGVTQTPKHLITATGQRVTLRCSPRSGDLSVYWYQQSLDQGLQFLIQYYNGEERAKGNILERFSAQQFPDLHSELNLSSLELGDSALYFCASGADYGYTFGSGTRLTVV.

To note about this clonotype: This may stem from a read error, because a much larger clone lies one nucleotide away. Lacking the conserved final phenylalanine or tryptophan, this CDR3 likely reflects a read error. CDR3 DNA: TGCAGCGCCGCACTTAATTACGAGCAGTACATC. Its translation: CSAALNYEQYI. The chain carries TRBV29-1 and TRBJ2-7; D is ambiguous. This CDR3 contains 11 residues. V was clipped by 7 bases and J by 4 bases, with 11 bases between them. Germline V gene sequence: CDR1 SQVTM, CDR2 ANQGSEA.

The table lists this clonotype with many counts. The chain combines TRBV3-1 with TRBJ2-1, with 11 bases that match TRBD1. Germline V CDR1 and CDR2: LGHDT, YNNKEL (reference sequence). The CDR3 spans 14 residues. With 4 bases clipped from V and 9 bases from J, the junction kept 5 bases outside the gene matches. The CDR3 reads CASSLSGQGAEQFF. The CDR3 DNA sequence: TGTGCCAGCAGCCTCAGCGGACAGGGGGCTGAGCAGTTCTTC.

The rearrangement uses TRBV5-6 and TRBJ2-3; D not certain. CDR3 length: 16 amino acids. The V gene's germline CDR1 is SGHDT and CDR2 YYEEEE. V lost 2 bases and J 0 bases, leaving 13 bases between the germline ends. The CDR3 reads CASSLGSYPSTDTQYF. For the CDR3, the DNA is TGTGCCAGCAGCTTAGGATCCTACCCTAGCACAGATACGCAGTATTTT.

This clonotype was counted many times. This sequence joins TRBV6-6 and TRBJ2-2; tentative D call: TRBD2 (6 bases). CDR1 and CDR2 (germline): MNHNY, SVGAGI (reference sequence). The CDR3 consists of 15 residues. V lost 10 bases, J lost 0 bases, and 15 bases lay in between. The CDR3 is CAIGGSTANTGELFF. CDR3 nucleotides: TGTGCCATTGGGGGGAGCACCGCGAACACCGGGGAGCTGTTTTTT.

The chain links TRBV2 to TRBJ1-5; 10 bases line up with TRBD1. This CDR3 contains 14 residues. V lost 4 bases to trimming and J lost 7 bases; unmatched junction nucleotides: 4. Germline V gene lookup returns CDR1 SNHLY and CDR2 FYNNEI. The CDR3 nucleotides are TGTGCCAGCAGTGCGGACAGGGGGTGGCAGCCCCAGCATTTT. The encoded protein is CASSADRGWQPQHF.

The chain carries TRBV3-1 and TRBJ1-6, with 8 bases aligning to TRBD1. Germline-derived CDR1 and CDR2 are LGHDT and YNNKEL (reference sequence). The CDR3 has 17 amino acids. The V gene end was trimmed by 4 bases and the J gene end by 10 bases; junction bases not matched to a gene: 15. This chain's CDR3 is CASSLVGQGAKGSPLHF. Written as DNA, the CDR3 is TGTGCCAGCAGCCTAGTGGGGCAGGGGGCAAAAGGATCACCCCTCCACTTT.

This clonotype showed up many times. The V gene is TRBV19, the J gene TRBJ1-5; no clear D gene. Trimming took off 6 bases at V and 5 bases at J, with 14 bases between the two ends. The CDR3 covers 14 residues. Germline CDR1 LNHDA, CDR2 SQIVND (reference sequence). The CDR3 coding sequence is TGTGCCAGTAGCCCGCTTCAGGATCATCAGCCCCAGCATTTT. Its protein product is CASSPLQDHQPQHF.

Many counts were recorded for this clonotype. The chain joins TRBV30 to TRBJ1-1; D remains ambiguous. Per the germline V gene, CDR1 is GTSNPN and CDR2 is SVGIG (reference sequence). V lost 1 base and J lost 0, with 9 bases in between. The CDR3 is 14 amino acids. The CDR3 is CAWSANQVNTEAFF. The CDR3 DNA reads TGTGCCTGGAGTGCGAATCAGGTGAACACTGAAGCTTTCTTT.

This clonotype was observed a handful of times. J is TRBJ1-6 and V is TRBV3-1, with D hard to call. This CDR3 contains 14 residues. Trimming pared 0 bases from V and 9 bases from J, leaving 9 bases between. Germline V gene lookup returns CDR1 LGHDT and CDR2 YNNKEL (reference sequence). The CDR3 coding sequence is TGTGCCAGCAGCCAAGAACAGCAAGGTTCACCCCTCCACTTT. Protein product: CASSQEQQGSPLHF.

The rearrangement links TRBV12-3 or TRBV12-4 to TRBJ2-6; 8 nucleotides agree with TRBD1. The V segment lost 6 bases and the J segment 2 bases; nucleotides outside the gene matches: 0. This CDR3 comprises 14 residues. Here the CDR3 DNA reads TGTGCCAGCAGGGGACAGGCTGGGGCCAACGTCCTGACTTTC. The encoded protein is CASRGQAGANVLTF.